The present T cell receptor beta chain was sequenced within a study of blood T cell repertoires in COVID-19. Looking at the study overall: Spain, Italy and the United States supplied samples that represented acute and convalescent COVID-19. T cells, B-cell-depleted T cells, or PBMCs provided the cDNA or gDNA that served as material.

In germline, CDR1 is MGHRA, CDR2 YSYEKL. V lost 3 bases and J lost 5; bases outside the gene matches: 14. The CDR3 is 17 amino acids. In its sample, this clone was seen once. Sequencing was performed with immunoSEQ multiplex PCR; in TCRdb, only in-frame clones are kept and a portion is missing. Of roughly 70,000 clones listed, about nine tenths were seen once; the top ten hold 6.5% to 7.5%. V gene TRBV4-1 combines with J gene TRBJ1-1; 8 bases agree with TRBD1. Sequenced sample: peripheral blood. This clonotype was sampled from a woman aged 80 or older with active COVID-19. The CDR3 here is CASSHGRGDRRLTEAFF. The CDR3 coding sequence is TGCGCCAGCAGCCATGGAAGGGGGGACAGGCGTCTAACTGAAGCTTTCTTT.